This is a list of T cell receptor beta chains from one sample in a study of cytomegalovirus exposure and HLA in healthy donors. Some clones are missing from TCRdb's copy, which holds only in-frame ones; the method was immunoSEQ multiplex PCR. There are 100,000 to 150,000 clones in the sample; over 70% occur only once, and around a tenth lies in the top ten. Sequencing was performed on PBMCs. The receptors derive from a woman between 50 and 59 years old in good health and CMV-seropositive. CDR3s include the opening cysteine and the closing phenylalanine or tryptophan. A D gene is named only where the DNA matches it firmly. Clone sizes are given selectively: once, few, many, or a class where the clone is expanded.

j_call clone_size v_call d_call cdr3_aa cdr3_nt
TRBJ1-5 . TRBV6-5 TRBD1 CASRDRVGGEPQHF TGTGCCAGCAGGGACAGGGTCGGAGGGGAGCCCCAGCATTTT
TRBJ2-1 . TRBV7-8 TRBD2 CASSPRLAGGNNEQFF TGTGCCAGCAGCCCCAGACTAGCGGGAGGAAACAATGAGCAGTTCTTC
TRBJ1-1 . TRBV18 . CASYLGMTRGTEAFF TGTGCCAGCTACCTAGGCATGACCCGAGGGACTGAAGCTTTCTTT
TRBJ2-5 . TRBV2 TRBD2 CASSPQRGVAETQYF TGTGCCAGCAGCCCCCAGCGGGGTGTTGCAGAGACCCAGTACTTC
TRBJ1-2 . TRBV4-3 TRBD1 CASSQDPRTGGYTF TGCGCCAGCAGCCAAGATCCTCGGACAGGTGGCTACACCTTC
TRBJ1-1 . TRBV5-1 . CASSSVGVNTEAFF TGCGCCAGCAGCTCCGTAGGGGTTAACACTGAAGCTTTCTTT
TRBJ2-1 . TRBV4-2 TRBD2 CASSPTGTSYNEQFF TGTGCCAGCAGCCCAACCGGGACTAGCTACAATGAGCAGTTCTTC
TRBJ1-3 . TRBV25-1 . CASSEWGTGLHSGNTIYF TGTGCCAGCAGTGAATGGGGCACAGGACTACACTCTGGAAACACCATATATTTT
TRBJ2-1 . TRBV5-4 . CASSLTGTNNEQFF TGTGCCAGCAGCTTGACGGGAACAAACAATGAGCAGTTCTTC
TRBJ2-1 . TRBV13 . CASSYRQSSYNEQFF TGTGCCAGCAGCTATAGACAGAGCTCCTACAATGAGCAGTTCTTC
TRBJ1-1 . TRBV19 . CASSNNLGGNTEAFF TGTGCCAGTAGTAACAATCTGGGGGGTAACACTGAAGCTTTCTTT
TRBJ2-1 . TRBV29-1 . CSVTPLAAYNEQFF TGCAGCGTTACCCCTCTAGCTGCCTACAATGAGCAGTTCTTC
TRBJ1-3 . TRBV7-2 . CASSLGGGAFGNTIYF TGTGCCAGCAGCTTAGGGGGCGGTGCTTTCGGAAACACCATATATTTT
TRBJ1-4 . TRBV25-1 TRBD1 CASSDHTGGNEKLFF TGTGCCAGCAGTGATCACACAGGGGGTAATGAAAAACTGTTTTTT
TRBJ2-2 . TRBV7-9 TRBD1 CASSFPHLGQGANTGELFF TGTGCCAGCAGCTTTCCCCATCTGGGGCAGGGGGCCAACACCGGGGAGCTGTTTTTT
TRBJ1-2 . TRBV2 TRBD1 CASSASGQGGSGYTF TGTGCCAGCAGTGCCTCAGGACAGGGAGGGAGCGGCTACACCTTC
TRBJ2-1 once TRBV7-7 . CASSLVFRTSYNEQFF TGTGCCAGCAGCTTAGTTTTCAGAACCTCCTACAATGAGCAGTTCTTC
TRBJ1-3 . TRBV7-9 . CASTTGAGNTIYF TGTGCCAGCACCACGGGGGCTGGAAACACCATATATTTT
TRBJ2-7 . TRBV5-1 TRBD2 CASSLGLAGGPLAYEQYF TGCGCCAGCAGCTTAGGACTAGCGGGAGGGCCCTTAGCCTACGAGCAGTACTTC
TRBJ2-3 . TRBV7-2 TRBD1 CASSYRTGGSDTQYF TGTGCCAGCAGCTACCGGACAGGGGGCTCAGATACGCAGTATTTT
TRBJ1-5 . TRBV27 . CASSRLGAGNQPQHF TGTGCCAGCTCCCGATTGGGGGCAGGCAATCAGCCCCAGCATTTT
TRBJ2-7 . TRBV2 . CASTKDRSYEQYF TGTGCCAGCACTAAGGACAGAAGCTACGAGCAGTACTTC
TRBJ1-1 . TRBV29-1 TRBD1 CSVAAGTGGAMNTEAFF TGCAGCGTTGCGGCCGGGACAGGGGGCGCAATGAACACTGAAGCTTTCTTT
TRBJ2-1 . TRBV7-2 . CASSLGADEQFF TGTGCCAGCAGCCTCGGAGCGGATGAGCAGTTCTTC
TRBJ2-7 . TRBV5-1 . CASSFGTGSSYEQYF TGCGCCAGCAGCTTTGGTACGGGGAGCTCCTACGAGCAGTACTTC
TRBJ2-2 . TRBV14 . CASSQEGSIRTGELFF TGTGCCAGCAGCCAAGAGGGCTCAATACGGACCGGGGAGCTGTTTTTT
TRBJ1-1 . TRBV30 . CAWKRTPNTEAFF TGTGCCTGGAAACGGACACCGAACACTGAAGCTTTCTTT
TRBJ2-5 . TRBV4-1 TRBD2 CASSQRDTSGALQETQYF TGCGCCAGCAGCCAAAGAGACACTAGCGGGGCACTTCAAGAGACCCAGTACTTC
TRBJ2-3 . TRBV29-1 . CSVDSTDTQYF TGCAGCGTTGACAGTACAGATACGCAGTATTTT
TRBJ1-4 . TRBV7-2 TRBD1 CASSVQGATNEKLFF TGTGCCAGCAGCGTACAGGGGGCGACTAATGAAAAACTGTTTTTT
TRBJ2-1 once TRBV30 . CAWSEMATEQFF TGTGCCTGGAGTGAAATGGCCACCGAGCAGTTCTTC
TRBJ2-1 . TRBV5-5 TRBD1 CASSPGQTPYNEQFF TGTGCCAGCAGCCCGGGACAGACACCCTACAATGAGCAGTTCTTC
TRBJ2-3 . TRBV5-5 . CASSRLQGKDTQYF TGTGCCAGCAGCAGACTACAGGGTAAGGATACGCAGTATTTT
TRBJ1-2 . TRBV6-6 TRBD1 CASSTTGTGIYGYTF TGTGCCAGCAGTACAACCGGGACAGGGATTTATGGCTACACCTTC
TRBJ1-6 . TRBV5-4 . CASSLWSADNSPLHF TGTGCCAGCAGCCTGTGGTCAGCGGATAATTCACCCCTCCACTTT
TRBJ2-7 . TRBV6-6 . CASRGSKEGGEQYF TGTGCCAGCAGGGGTAGTAAGGAAGGGGGCGAGCAGTACTTC
TRBJ1-6 few TRBV28 TRBD1 CASTGQLTNSPLHF TGTGCCAGCACGGGACAGCTTACAAATTCACCCCTCCACTTT
TRBJ1-5 . TRBV19 . CASNQPGGGQPQHF TGTGCCAGTAATCAGCCCGGGGGTGGGCAGCCCCAGCATTTT
TRBJ1-2 . TRBV27 TRBD1 CASSPDRGSASNYGYTF TGTGCCAGCAGTCCAGACAGGGGGTCCGCTTCTAACTATGGCTACACCTTC
TRBJ2-5 . TRBV9 TRBD1 CASSEGQGGETQYF TGTGCCAGCAGCGAGGGACAGGGGGGGGAGACCCAGTACTTC
TRBJ1-1 . TRBV6-5 TRBD1 CASQQGTNTEAFF TGTGCCAGTCAACAGGGGACGAACACTGAAGCTTTCTTT
TRBJ2-7 . TRBV6-5 TRBD1 CASSNRGSSYEQYF TGTGCCAGCAGCAACAGGGGAAGCTCCTACGAGCAGTACTTC
TRBJ2-5 . TRBV28 . CASSSRTERRETQYF TGTGCCAGCAGTTCCCGGACAGAGAGGAGAGAGACCCAGTACTTC
TRBJ2-3 . TRBV4-2 . CASSQESTYASTDTQYF TGTGCCAGCAGCCAAGAATCGACTTATGCTAGCACAGATACGCAGTATTTT
TRBJ1-4 . TRBV30 TRBD1 CAWSDGTGNEKLFF TGTGCCTGGAGTGATGGGACAGGGAACGAAAAACTGTTTTTT
TRBJ2-1 . TRBV6-5 TRBD2 CASSPGTSGRNEQFF TGTGCCAGCAGCCCCGGGACTAGCGGGAGAAATGAGCAGTTCTTC
TRBJ1-1 . TRBV6-5 TRBD1 CASSSGQGGGAFF TGTGCCAGCAGCTCTGGACAGGGGGGGGGAGCTTTCTTT